The present T cell receptor (beta chain) was sequenced within a study of naive and memory T cell subsets. Alpha and beta libraries were amplified separately from the second PCR onward. The CDR3 is 17 residues long. Germline trimming cut 0 bases from V and 4 bases from J; bases unmatched to any gene: 7. CDR1 and CDR2 (germline): MNHEY, SVGAGI. Ten or more counts support this clonotype. The antigen remains undetermined. Two oligonucleotides, mixed equimolar, formed the beta constant-region primer covering TRBC1 and TRBC2. The ligated cDNA underwent four PCR rounds using SP2 and nested alpha and beta constant-region primers. An oligonucleotide with the SP2 primer and a 12-nucleotide UMI was ligated to the cDNA 3' end. Via MiXCR, TCRdb re-called the UMI-ligation and nested PCR reads, giving one row per CDR3 protein. The sample includes just over 80,000 distinct CDR3 sequences, 8% to 9.5% seen only once; the top ten take 1.2%.

Broader study findings: Findings for naive and memory subsets could not be checked against ground truth. Activation and differentiation may alter RNA-based TCR counts.

V is TRBV6-5 and J is TRBJ1-2, with 11 bases fitting TRBD1. The sample consisted of naive CD8+ T cells from blood. This TCR was sampled from a human donor in good health. CDR3 DNA: TGTGCCAGCAGTTACTCCGGGACAGGGGGTCCCATCTATGGCTACACCTTC. This codes for CASSYSGTGGPIYGYTF.